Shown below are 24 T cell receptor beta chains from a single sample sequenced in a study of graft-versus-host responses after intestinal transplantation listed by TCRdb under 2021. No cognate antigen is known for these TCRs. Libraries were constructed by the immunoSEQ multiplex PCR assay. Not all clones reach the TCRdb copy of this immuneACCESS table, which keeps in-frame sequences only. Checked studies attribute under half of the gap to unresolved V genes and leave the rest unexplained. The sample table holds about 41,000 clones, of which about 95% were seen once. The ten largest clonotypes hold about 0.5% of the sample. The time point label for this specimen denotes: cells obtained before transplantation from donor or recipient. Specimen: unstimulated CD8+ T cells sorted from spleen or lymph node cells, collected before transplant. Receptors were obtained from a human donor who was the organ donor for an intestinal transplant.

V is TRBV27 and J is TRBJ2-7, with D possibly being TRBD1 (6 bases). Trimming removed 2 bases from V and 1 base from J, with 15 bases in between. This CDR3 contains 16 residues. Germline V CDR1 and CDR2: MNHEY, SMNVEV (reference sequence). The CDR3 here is CASSLDLNRVSYEQYF. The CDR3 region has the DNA TGTGCCAGCAGTTTAGACCTAAACAGGGTATCCTACGAGCAGTACTTC.

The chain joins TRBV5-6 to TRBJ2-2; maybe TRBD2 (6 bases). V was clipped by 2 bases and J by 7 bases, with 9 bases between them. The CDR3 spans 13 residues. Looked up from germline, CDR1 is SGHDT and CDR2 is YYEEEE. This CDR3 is CASSFLANGELFF. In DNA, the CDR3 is TGTGCCAGCAGCTTCCTAGCGAACGGGGAGCTGTTTTTT.

The CDR3 nucleotides read TGTGCCAGCAGCTTAGCCCTGGGTAGCGGGGGGCCGCCGGGGGTCGGTGAGACCCAGTACTTC. This translates into CASSLALGSGGPPGVGETQYF. This chain connects TRBV7-8 to TRBJ2-5; 10 nucleotides match TRBD2. Germline values: CDR1 SGHVS, CDR2 FQNEAQ. V lost 0 bases to trimming and J lost 5 bases; unmatched junction nucleotides: 21. CDR3 length: 21 amino acids.

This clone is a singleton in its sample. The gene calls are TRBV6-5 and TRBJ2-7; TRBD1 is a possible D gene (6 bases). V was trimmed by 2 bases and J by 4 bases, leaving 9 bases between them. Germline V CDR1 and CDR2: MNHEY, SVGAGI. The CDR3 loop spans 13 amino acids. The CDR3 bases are TGTGCCAGCAGTTACGGGGGACAATACGAGCAGTACTTC. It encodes CASSYGGQYEQYF.

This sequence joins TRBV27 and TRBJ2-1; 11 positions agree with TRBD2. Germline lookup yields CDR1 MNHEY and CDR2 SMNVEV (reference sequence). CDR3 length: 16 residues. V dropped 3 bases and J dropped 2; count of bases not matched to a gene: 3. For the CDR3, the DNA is TGTGCCAGCAGTTTCTATAGCGGGGGGGCCTACAATGAGCAGTTCTTC. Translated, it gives CASSFYSGGAYNEQFF.

The CDR3 reads CASSLDGRLNTEAFF. As DNA, the CDR3 is TGCGCCAGCAGCTTGGACGGCAGGTTAAACACTGAAGCTTTCTTT. This chain uses TRBV5-1 with TRBJ1-1; D is uncertain. Trimming took 0 bases from V and 2 from J, leaving 11 bases between them. CDR3 size: 15 residues. In germline, CDR1 is SGHRS, CDR2 YFSETQ.

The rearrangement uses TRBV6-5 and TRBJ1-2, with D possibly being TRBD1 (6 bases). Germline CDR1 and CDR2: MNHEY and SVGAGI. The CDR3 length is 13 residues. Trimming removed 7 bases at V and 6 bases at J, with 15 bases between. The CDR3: CASTGGLIDGYTF. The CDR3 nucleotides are TGTGCCAGCACGGGGGGCCTCATAGATGGCTACACCTTC.

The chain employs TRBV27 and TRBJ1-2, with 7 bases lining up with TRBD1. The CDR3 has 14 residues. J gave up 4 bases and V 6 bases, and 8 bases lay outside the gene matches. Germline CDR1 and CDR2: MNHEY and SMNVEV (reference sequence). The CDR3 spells CASRPGQAVYGYTF. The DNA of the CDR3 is TGTGCCAGCAGGCCTGGACAGGCTGTCTATGGCTACACCTTC.

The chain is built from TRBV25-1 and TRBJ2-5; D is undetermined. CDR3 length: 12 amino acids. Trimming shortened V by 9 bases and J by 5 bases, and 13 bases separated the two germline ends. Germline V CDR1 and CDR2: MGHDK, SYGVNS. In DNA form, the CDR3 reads TGTGCCAGTCGCTTGGTATTGGAGACCCAGTACTTC. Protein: CASRLVLETQYF.

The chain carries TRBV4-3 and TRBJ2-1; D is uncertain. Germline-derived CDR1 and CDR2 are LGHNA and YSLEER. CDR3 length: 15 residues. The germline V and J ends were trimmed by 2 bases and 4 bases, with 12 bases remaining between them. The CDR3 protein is CASSQFRLVYNEQFF. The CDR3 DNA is TGCGCCAGCAGCCAATTCCGACTGGTTTACAATGAGCAGTTCTTC.

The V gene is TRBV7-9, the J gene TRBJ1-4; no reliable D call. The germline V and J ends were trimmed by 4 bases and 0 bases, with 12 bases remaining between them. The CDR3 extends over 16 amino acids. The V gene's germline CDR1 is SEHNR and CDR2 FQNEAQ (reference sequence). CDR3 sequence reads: CASSSSPPTTNEKLFF. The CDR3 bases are TGTGCCAGCAGCTCTAGCCCACCTACAACTAATGAAAAACTGTTTTTT.

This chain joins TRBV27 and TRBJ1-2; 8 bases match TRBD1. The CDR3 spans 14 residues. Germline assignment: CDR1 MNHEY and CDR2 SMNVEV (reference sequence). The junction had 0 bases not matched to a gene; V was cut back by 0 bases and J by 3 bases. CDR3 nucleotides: TGTGCCAGCAGTTTATCGGACAGGGACTATGGCTACACCTTC. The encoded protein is CASSLSDRDYGYTF.

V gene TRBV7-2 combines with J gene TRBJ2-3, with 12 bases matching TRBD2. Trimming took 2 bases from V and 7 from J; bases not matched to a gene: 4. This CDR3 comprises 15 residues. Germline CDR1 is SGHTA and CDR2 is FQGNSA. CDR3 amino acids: CASSLLAGGPNTQYF. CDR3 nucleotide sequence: TGTGCCAGCAGCTTACTAGCGGGGGGGCCGAATACGCAGTATTTT.

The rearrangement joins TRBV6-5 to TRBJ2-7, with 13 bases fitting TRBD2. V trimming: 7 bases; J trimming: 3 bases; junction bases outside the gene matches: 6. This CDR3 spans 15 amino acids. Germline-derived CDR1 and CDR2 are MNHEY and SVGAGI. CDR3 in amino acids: CASTYGLAGDYEQYF. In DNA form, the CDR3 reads TGTGCCAGCACCTATGGACTAGCGGGGGACTACGAGCAGTACTTC.

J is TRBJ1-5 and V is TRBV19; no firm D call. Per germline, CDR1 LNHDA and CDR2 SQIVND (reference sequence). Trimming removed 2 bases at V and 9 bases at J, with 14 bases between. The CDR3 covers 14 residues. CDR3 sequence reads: CASSIMGNWRPQHF. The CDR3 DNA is TGTGCCAGTAGTATAATGGGGAATTGGCGGCCCCAGCATTTT.

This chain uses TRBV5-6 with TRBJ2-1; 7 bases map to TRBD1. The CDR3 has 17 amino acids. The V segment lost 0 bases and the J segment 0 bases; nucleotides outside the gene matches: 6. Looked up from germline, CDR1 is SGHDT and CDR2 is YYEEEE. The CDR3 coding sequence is TGTGCCAGCAGCTTGGTGGGACAGACCAGCTCCTACAATGAGCAGTTCTTC. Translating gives CASSLVGQTSSYNEQFF.

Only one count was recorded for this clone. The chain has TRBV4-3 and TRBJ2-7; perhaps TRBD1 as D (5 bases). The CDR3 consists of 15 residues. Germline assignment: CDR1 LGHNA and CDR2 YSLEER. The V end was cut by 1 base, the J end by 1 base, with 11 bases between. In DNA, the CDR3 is TGCGCCAGCAGCCAAGTGGCAGGGTTGTCCTACGAGCAGTACTTC. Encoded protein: CASSQVAGLSYEQYF.

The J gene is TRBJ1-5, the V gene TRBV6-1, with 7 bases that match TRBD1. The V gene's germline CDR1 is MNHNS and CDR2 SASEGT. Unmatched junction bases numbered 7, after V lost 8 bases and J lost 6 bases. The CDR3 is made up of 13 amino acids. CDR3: CASSQGIGQPQHF. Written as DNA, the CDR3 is TGTGCCAGCTCACAGGGGATAGGTCAGCCCCAGCATTTT.

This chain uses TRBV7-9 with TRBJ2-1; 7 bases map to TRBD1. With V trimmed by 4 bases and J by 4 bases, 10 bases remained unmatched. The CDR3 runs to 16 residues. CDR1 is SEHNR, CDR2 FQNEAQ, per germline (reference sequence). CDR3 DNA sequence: TGTGCCAGCAGCTGGAGGACAGGCTGGACTTACAATGAGCAGTTCTTC. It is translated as CASSWRTGWTYNEQFF. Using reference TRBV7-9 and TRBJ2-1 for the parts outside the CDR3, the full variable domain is DTGVSQNPRHKITKRGQNVTFRCDPISEHNRLYWYRQTLGQGPEFLTYFQNEAQLEKSRLLSDRFSAERPKGSFSTLEIQRTEQGDSAMYLCASSWRTGWTYNEQFFGPGTRLTVL.

Written as DNA, the CDR3 is TGTGCCAGCAGCGTAGCCTTTAGCCCAGATACGCAGTATTTT. Its translation is CASSVAFSPDTQYF. This chain joins TRBV9 and TRBJ2-3; D gene ambiguous. Germline CDR1 and CDR2: SGDLS and YYNGEE. There are 14 residues in the CDR3. Trimming pared 0 bases from V and 4 bases from J, leaving 9 bases between.

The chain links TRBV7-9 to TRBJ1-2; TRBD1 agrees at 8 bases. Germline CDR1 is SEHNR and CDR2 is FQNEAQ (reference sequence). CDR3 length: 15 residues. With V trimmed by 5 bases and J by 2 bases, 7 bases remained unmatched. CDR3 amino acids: CASSRGDRQNYGYTF. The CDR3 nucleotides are TGTGCCAGCAGCCGGGGGGACAGGCAGAACTATGGCTACACCTTC. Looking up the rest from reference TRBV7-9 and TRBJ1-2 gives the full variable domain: DTGVSQNPRHKITKRGQNVTFRCDPISEHNRLYWYRQTLGQGPEFLTYFQNEAQLEKSRLLSDRFSAERPKGSFSTLEIQRTEQGDSAMYLCASSRGDRQNYGYTFGSGTRLTVV.

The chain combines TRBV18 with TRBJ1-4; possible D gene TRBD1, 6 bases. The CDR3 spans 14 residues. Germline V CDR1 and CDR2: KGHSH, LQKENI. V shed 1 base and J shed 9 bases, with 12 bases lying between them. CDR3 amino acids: CASSPRQVGKKLFF. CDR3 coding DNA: TGTGCCAGCTCACCACGACAGGTGGGGAAAAAACTGTTTTTT.

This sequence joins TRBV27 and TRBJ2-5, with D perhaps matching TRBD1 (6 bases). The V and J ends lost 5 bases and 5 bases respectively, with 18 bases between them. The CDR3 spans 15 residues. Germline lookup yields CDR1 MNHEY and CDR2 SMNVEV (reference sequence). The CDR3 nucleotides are TGTGCCAGCAGTCCGACCCTCGCAACAGGGGAGACCCAGTACTTC. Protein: CASSPTLATGETQYF.

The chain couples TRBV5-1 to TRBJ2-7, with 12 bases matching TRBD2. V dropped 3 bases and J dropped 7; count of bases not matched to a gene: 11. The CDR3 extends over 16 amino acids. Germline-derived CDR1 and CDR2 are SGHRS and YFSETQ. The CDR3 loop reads CASSWTQTSGGPEQYF. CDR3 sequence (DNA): TGCGCCAGCAGCTGGACACAGACTAGCGGGGGACCGGAGCAGTACTTC.